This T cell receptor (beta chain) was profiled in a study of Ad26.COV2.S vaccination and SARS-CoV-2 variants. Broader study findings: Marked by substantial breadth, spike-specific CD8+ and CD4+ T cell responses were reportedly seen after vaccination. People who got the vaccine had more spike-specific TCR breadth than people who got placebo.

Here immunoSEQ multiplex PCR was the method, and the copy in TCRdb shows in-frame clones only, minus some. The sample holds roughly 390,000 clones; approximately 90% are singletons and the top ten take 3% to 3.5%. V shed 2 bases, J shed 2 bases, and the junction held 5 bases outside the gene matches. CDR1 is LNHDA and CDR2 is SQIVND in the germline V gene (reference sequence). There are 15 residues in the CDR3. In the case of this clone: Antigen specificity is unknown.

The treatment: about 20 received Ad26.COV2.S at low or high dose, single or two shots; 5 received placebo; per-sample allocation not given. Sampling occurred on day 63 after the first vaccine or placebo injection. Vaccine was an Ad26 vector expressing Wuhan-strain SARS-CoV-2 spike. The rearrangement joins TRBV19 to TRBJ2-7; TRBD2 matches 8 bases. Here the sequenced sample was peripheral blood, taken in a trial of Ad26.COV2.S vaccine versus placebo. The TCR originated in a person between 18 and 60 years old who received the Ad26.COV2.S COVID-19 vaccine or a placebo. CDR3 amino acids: CASSIRAGEAYEQYF. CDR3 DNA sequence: TGTGCCAGTAGTATACGAGCGGGGGAAGCCTACGAGCAGTACTTC.